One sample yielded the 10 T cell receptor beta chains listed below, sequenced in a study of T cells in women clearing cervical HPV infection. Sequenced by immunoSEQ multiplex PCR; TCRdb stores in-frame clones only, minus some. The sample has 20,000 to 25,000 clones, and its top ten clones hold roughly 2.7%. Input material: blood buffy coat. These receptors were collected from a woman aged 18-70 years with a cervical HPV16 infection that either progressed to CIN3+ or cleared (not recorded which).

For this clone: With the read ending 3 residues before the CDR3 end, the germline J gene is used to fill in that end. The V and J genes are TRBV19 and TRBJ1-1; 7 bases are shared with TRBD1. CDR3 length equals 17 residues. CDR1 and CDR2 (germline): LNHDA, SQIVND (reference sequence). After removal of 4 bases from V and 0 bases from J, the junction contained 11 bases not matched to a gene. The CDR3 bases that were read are TGTGCCAGTAGTACGAAAACCCCGGGACAGCTGAACACTGAA. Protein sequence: CASSTKTPGQLNTE. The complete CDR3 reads CASSTKTPGQLNTEAFF.

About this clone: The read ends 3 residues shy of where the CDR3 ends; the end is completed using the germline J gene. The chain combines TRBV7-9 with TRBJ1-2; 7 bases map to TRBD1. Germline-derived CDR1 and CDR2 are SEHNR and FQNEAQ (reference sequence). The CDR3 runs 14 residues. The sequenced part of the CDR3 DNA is TGTGCCAGCAGCCCCCCAGGGGGGAACAATGAC. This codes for CASSPPGGNND. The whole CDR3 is CASSPPGGNNDYTF.

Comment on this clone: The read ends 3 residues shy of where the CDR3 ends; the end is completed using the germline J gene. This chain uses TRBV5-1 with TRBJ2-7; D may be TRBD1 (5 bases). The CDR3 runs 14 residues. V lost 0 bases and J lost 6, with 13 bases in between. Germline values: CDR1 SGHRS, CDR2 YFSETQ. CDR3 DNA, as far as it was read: TGCGCCAGCAGCTTGGGGATCCGAAGGGGCGAG. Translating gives CASSLGIRRGE. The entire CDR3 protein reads CASSLGIRRGEQYF.

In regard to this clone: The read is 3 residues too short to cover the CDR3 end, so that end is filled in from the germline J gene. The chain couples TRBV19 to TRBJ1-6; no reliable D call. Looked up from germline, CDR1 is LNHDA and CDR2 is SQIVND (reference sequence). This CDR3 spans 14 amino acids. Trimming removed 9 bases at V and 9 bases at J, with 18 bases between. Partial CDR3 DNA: TGTGCCAGCCTCCCGTTTAGCGGCGGTTCACCC. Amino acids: CASLPFSGGSP. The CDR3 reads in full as CASLPFSGGSPLHF.

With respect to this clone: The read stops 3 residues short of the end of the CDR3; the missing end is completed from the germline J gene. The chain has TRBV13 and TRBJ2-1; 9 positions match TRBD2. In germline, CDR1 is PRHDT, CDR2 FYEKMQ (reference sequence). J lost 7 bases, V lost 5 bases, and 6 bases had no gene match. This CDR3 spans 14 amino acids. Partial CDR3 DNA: TGTGCCAGCAGCACCCGACTAGCGGCGAATGAG. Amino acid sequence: CASSTRLAANE. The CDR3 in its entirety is CASSTRLAANEQFF.

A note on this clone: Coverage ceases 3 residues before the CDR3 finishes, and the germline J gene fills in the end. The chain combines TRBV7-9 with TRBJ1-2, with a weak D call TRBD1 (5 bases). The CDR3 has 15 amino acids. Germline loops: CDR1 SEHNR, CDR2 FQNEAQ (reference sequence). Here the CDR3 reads CASSFVQRGSYDYTF. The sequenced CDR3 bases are TGTGCCAGCAGCTTTGTCCAGCGGGGGTCCTACGAC.

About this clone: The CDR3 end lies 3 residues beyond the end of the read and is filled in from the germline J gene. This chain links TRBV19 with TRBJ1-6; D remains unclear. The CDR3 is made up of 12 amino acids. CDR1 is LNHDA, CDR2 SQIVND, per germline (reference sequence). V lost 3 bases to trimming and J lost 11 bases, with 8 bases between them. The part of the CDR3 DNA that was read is TGTGCCAGTAGTATCGAGGGTCCACCC. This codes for CASSIEGPP. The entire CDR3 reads CASSIEGPPLHF. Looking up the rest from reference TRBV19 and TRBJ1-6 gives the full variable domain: DGGITQSPKYLFRKEGQNVTLSCEQNLNHDAMYWYRQDPGQGLRLIYYSQIVNDFQKGDIAEGYSVSREKKESFPLTVTSAQKNPTAFYLCASSIEGPPLHFGNGTRLTVT.

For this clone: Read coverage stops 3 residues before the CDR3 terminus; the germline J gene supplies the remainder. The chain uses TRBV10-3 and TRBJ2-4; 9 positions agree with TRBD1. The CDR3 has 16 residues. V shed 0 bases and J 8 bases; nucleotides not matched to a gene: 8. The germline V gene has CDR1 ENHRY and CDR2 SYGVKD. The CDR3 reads CAISESTRQGGDIQYF. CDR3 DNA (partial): TGTGCCATCAGTGAGTCGACTCGACAGGGGGGTGACATT.

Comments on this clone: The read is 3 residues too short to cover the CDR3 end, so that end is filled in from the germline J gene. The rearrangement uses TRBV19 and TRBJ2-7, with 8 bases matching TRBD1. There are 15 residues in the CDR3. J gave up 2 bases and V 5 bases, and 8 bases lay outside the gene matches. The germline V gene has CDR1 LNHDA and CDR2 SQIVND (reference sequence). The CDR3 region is CASSEEDRVTYEQYF. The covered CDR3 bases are TGTGCCAGTAGTGAGGAGGACAGGGTTACCTACGAG.

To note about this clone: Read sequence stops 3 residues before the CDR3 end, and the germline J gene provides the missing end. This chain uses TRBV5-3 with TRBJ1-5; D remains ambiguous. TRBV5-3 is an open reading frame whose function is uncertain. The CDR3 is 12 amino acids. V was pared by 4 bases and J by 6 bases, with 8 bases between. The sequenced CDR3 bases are TGTGCCAGAAGCCCCTTCGGTCAGCCC. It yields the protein CARSPFGQP. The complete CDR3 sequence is CARSPFGQPQHF.